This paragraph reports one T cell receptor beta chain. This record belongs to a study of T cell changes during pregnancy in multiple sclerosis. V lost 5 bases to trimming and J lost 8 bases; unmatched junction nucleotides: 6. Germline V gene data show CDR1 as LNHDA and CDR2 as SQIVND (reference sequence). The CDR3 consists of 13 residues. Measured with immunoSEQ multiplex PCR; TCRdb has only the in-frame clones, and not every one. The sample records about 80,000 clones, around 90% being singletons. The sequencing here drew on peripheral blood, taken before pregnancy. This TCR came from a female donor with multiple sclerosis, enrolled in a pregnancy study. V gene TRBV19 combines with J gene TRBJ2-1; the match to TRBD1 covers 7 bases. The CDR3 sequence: CASSPRTGDEQFF. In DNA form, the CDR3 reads TGTGCCAGTAGTCCCCGAACAGGGGATGAGCAGTTCTTC.